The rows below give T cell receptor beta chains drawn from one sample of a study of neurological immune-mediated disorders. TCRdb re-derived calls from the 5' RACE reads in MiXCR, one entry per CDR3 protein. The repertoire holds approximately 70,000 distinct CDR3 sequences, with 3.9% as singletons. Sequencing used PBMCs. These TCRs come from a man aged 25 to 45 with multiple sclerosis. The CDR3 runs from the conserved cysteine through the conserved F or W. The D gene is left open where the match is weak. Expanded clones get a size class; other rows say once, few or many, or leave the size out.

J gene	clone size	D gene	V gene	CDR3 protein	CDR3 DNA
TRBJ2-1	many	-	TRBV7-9	CASSLFQGSYNEQFF	TGTGCCAGCAGCTTATTTCAGGGCTCCTACAATGAGCAGTTCTTC
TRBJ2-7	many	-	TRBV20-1	CSASSDEGHVEQYF	TGCAGTGCTAGTTCGGATGAGGGGCACGTCGAGCAGTACTTC
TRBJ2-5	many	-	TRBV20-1	CSAQEGVGETQYF	TGCAGTGCCCAGGAGGGAGTGGGGGAGACCCAGTACTTC
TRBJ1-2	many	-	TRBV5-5	CASSLGQSLGYTF	TGTGCCAGCAGCTTGGGGCAGAGCCTGGGCTACACCTTC
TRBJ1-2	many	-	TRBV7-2	CASIYRVGGYTF	TGTGCCAGCATCTATAGGGTTGGAGGCTACACCTTC
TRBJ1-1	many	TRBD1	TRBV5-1	CASSMGQLYTNTEAFF	TGCGCCAGCAGCATGGGACAGCTATATACGAACACTGAAGCTTTCTTT
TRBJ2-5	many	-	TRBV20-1	CSARRSAQETQYF	TGCAGTGCTAGGCGGTCTGCCCAAGAGACCCAGTACTTC
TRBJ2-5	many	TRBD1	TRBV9	CASSVEGQQETQYF	TGTGCCAGCAGCGTCGAGGGACAGCAAGAGACCCAGTACTTC
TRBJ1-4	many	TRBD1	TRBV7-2	CASSLNRGGEKLFF	TGTGCCAGCAGCTTAAACAGGGGCGGGGAAAAACTGTTTTTT
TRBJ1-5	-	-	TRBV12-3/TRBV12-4	CASSRSGFPSNQPQNF	TGTGCCAGCAGTAGGTCAGGGTTCCCAAGCAATCAGCCCCAGAATTTT
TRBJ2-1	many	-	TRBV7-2	CASRDGAINEQFF	TGTGCCAGCAGAGACGGGGCGATCAATGAGCAGTTCTTC
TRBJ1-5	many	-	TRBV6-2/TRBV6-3	CASSPPWEGSQPQHF	TGTGCCAGCAGTCCTCCATGGGAAGGGTCTCAGCCCCAGCATTTT
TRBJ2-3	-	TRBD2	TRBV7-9	CASSFVGLASTDTQYF	TGTGCCAGCAGCTTTGTGGGACTAGCTAGCACAGATACGCAGTATTTT
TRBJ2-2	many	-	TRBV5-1	CASSLTRGTGELFF	TGCGCCAGCAGCTTGACCAGGGGAACCGGGGAGCTGTTTTTT
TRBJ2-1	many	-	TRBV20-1	CSSKGTLDEQFF	TGCAGCTCAAAAGGGACTTTAGATGAGCAGTTCTTC
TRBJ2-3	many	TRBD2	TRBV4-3	CASSQEAGRGRDTQYF	TGCGCCAGCAGCCAAGAGGCAGGGCGGGGGAGAGATACGCAGTATTTT
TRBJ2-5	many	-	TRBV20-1	CSAPLFGLQETQYF	TGCAGTGCTCCCCTGTTCGGACTCCAAGAGACCCAGTACTTC
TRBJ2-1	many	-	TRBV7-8	CASSLVPLANEQFF	TGTGCCAGCAGCTTAGTACCCCTCGCCAATGAGCAGTTCTTC
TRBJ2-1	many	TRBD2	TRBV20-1	CSARDPSGGLYEQFF	TGCAGTGCTAGAGATCCTAGCGGGGGTCTTTATGAGCAGTTCTTC
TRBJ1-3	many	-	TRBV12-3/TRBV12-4	CASSLQGHSGNTIYF	TGTGCCAGCAGTTTGCAGGGACACTCTGGAAACACCATATATTTT
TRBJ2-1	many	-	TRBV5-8	CASHGGIYNEQFF	TGTGCCAGCCACGGAGGTATTTACAATGAGCAGTTCTTC
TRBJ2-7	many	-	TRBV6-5	CASFSPGTSYEQYF	TGTGCCAGCTTCTCCCCGGGGACCTCCTACGAGCAGTACTTC
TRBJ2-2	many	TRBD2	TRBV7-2	CASSLELAGGTGELFF	TGTGCCAGCAGCTTAGAACTAGCGGGTGGCACCGGGGAGCTGTTTTTT
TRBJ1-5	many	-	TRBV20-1	CSASPRQGNQPQHF	TGCAGTGCTAGTCCTAGACAGGGCAATCAGCCCCAGCATTTT
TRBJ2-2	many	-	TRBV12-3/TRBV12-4	CASSRLLVTGELFF	TGTGCCAGCAGTCGGCTTCTCGTCACCGGGGAGCTGTTTTTT
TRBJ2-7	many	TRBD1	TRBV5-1	CASSLTGTGALEQYF	TGCGCCAGCAGCCTAACCGGGACAGGGGCTCTCGAGCAGTACTTC
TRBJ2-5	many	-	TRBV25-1	CASSELGPQETQYF	TGTGCCAGCAGTGAATTGGGGCCCCAAGAGACCCAGTACTTC
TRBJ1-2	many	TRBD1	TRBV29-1	CSVETGTVYGYTF	TGCAGCGTAGAAACCGGGACAGTGTATGGCTACACCTTC
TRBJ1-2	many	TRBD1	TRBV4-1	CASSQYGTGYGYTF	TGCGCCAGCAGCCAATACGGGACAGGCTATGGCTACACCTTC
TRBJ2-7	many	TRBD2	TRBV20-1	CSARDRLSSGIFFEQYF	TGCAGTGCTAGAGATCGGCTTTCTAGCGGAATATTTTTCGAGCAGTACTTC
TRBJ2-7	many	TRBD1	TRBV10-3	CAISGSPGTGGNEQYF	TGTGCCATCAGTGGCTCCCCTGGGACAGGGGGCAACGAGCAGTACTTC
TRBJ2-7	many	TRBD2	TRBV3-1	CASSQDLAGAYEQYF	TGTGCCAGCAGCCAAGATTTAGCGGGGGCCTACGAGCAGTACTTC
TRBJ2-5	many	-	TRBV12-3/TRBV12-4	CASSFYETQYF	TGTGCCAGCAGTTTTTACGAGACCCAGTACTTC
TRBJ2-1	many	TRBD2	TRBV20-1	CSATPGTSGYNEQFF	TGCAGTGCTACCCCCGGGACTAGCGGCTACAATGAGCAGTTCTTC
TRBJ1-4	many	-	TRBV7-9	CASSSQGQGEKLFF	TGTGCCAGCAGCTCCCAGGGTCAGGGCGAAAAACTGTTTTTT
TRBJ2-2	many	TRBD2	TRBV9	CASSVNPLAGGTGELFF	TGTGCCAGCAGCGTAAATCCACTAGCGGGGGGCACCGGGGAGCTGTTTTTT
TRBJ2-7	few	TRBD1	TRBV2	CASIDRDRSYEQYF	TGTGCCAGCATTGACAGGGATCGGTCCTACGAGCAGTACTTC
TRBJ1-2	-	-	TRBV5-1	CASSPEGGYYGYTF	TGCGCCAGCAGCCCGGAGGGGGGCTACTATGGCTACACCTTC
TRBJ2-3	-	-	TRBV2	CASSEGTSSDTQYF	TGTGCCAGCAGTGAAGGGACATCATCGGATACGCAGTATTTT
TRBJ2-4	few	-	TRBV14	CASSASNRGIQYF	TGTGCCAGCAGCGCGAGCAACCGGGGCATTCAGTACTTC
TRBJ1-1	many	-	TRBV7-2	CASSPRRGGPMNTEAFF	TGTGCCAGCAGTCCCCGACGCGGGGGTCCCATGAACACTGAAGCTTTCTTT
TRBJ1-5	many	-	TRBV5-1	CASVLLPQNF	TGCGCCAGCGTCCTTCTGCCCCAGAATTTT